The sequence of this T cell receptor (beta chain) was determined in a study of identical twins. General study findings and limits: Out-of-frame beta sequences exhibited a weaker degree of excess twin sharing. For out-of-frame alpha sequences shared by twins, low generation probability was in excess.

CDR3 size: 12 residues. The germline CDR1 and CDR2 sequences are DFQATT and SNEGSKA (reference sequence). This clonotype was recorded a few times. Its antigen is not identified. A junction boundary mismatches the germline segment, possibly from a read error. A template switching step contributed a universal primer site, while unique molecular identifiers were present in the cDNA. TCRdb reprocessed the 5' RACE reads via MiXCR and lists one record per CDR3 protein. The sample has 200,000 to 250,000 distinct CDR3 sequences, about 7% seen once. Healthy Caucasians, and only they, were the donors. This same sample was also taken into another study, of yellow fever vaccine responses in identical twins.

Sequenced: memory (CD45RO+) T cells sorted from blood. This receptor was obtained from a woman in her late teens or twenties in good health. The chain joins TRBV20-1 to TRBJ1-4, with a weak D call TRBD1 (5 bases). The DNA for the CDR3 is TGCAGTGCTAGAGGAACCTGGGGGGAGCCTAACTTT. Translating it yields CSARGTWGEPNF.